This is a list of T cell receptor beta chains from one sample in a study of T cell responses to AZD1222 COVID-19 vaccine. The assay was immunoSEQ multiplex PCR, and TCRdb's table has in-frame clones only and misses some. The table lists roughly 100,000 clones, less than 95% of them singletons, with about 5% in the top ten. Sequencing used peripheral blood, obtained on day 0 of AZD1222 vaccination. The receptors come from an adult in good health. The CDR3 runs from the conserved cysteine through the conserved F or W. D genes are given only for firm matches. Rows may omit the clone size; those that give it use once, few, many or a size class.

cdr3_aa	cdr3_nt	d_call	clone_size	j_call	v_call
CASSPSTGANVLTF	TGTGCCAGCAGCCCGTCCACTGGGGCCAACGTCCTGACTTTC	NA	NA	TRBJ2-6	TRBV7-9
CASGKQESSYNEQFF	TGTGCCAGCGGAAAACAGGAGAGCTCCTACAATGAGCAGTTCTTC	NA	NA	TRBJ2-1	TRBV5-5
CASSPRDRGSESSYEQYF	TGTGCCAGCAGCCCCCGGGACAGGGGATCGGAGAGCTCCTACGAGCAGTACTTC	TRBD1	NA	TRBJ2-7	TRBV11-3
CASSQRTGGMTDTQYF	TGTGCCAGCAGTCAGAGGACAGGGGGCATGACAGATACGCAGTATTTT	TRBD1	NA	TRBJ2-3	TRBV7-9
CASSLQGEGVPEAFF	TGTGCCAGCAGTCTACAGGGAGAGGGGGTCCCTGAAGCTTTCTTT	NA	NA	TRBJ1-1	TRBV7-2
CATSRDRVLAANNEQFF	TGTGCCACCAGCAGAGATCGGGTCCTAGCGGCAAACAATGAGCAGTTCTTC	TRBD2	NA	TRBJ2-1	TRBV15
CATEKWTSASDTQYF	TGTGCCACCGAAAAGTGGACCAGCGCCTCAGATACGCAGTATTTT	NA	NA	TRBJ2-3	TRBV28
CASTPGAEETQYF	TGTGCCAGCACCCCCGGGGCGGAAGAGACCCAGTACTTC	NA	NA	TRBJ2-5	TRBV9
CTSTGARNTEAFF	TGTACCAGCACGGGGGCCAGGAACACTGAAGCTTTCTTT	NA	NA	TRBJ1-1	TRBV28
CASSPGQGSGNTIYF	TGTGCCAGCTCACCCGGACAGGGGTCTGGAAACACCATATATTTT	TRBD1	NA	TRBJ1-3	TRBV18
CASSTPRQGIAGYTF	TGTGCCAGCAGCACCCCACGACAGGGCATAGCCGGCTACACCTTC	TRBD1	NA	TRBJ1-2	TRBV7-9
CASSIMDTNPGNTIYF	TGTGCCAGTAGTATTATGGACACCAACCCTGGAAACACCATATATTTT	NA	NA	TRBJ1-3	TRBV19
CASSLWGHEQYF	TGTGCCAGCAGCTTATGGGGTCACGAGCAGTACTTC	NA	once	TRBJ2-7	TRBV11-2
CASSEGGRGVSETQYF	TGCGCCAGCAGCGAGGGTGGCAGGGGTGTTTCGGAGACCCAGTACTTC	NA	NA	TRBJ2-5	TRBV5-1
CASSPEGSQAHSPLHF	TGTGCCAGCAGCCCTGAAGGCTCACAGGCGCATTCACCCCTCCACTTT	NA	NA	TRBJ1-6	TRBV7-2
CASSVHMNTEAFF	TGTGCCAGCAGCGTCCACATGAACACTGAAGCTTTCTTT	NA	NA	TRBJ1-1	TRBV9
CASTMARIPYEQYF	TGTGCCAGCACCATGGCGAGGATCCCATACGAGCAGTACTTC	NA	NA	TRBJ2-7	TRBV7-8
CASSSGTGNTGELFF	TGCGCCAGCAGCTCCGGGACAGGGAACACCGGGGAGCTGTTTTTT	TRBD1	NA	TRBJ2-2	TRBV5-1
CATAPRDSYTGELFF	TGTGCCACCGCCCCCCGGGACAGTTACACCGGGGAGCTGTTTTTT	TRBD1	NA	TRBJ2-2	TRBV27
CASVYVGSNTEAFF	TGTGCCAGCGTCTACGTCGGGTCGAACACTGAAGCTTTCTTT	NA	NA	TRBJ1-1	TRBV7-9
CASSPRTGPSYGYTF	TGCGCCAGCAGCCCCCGGACAGGGCCTAGCTATGGCTACACCTTC	TRBD1	NA	TRBJ1-2	TRBV5-1
CASSIDGDNTEAFF	TGTGCCAGTAGTATAGATGGGGACAACACTGAAGCTTTCTTT	NA	NA	TRBJ1-1	TRBV19
CASSGSGWDTEAFF	TGTGCCAGCAGCGGTTCTGGGTGGGACACTGAAGCTTTCTTT	NA	few	TRBJ1-1	TRBV2
CASSQSGRGGYGYTF	TGTGCCAGCAGCCAATCGGGCAGGGGAGGCTATGGCTACACCTTC	NA	once	TRBJ1-2	TRBV16
CASSTSGGSTDTQYF	TGTGCCAGTAGTACTAGCGGGGGGAGCACAGATACGCAGTATTTT	TRBD2	NA	TRBJ2-3	TRBV19
CARSGAMNTEAFF	TGTGCCAGAAGCGGGGCTATGAACACTGAAGCTTTCTTT	NA	NA	TRBJ1-1	TRBV11-2
CASSLIGTGGSSYEQYF	TGTGCCAGCAGCTTAATCGGCACAGGGGGAAGCTCCTACGAGCAGTACTTC	TRBD1	NA	TRBJ2-7	TRBV5-5
CASSEGGRGQPQHF	TGTGCCAGCAGTGAAGGCGGGCGCGGGCAGCCCCAGCATTTT	NA	NA	TRBJ1-5	TRBV2
CASSPPGTGITGELFF	TGTGCCAGCTCACCACCCGGGACAGGGATCACCGGGGAGCTGTTTTTT	TRBD1	NA	TRBJ2-2	TRBV18
CATSRDPGPEQYF	TGTGCCACCAGCAGAGATCCGGGACCGGAACAGTACTTC	NA	NA	TRBJ2-7	TRBV15
CASSLYSLSYEQYF	TGTGCCAGCAGCTTGTATTCACTATCCTACGAGCAGTACTTC	NA	NA	TRBJ2-7	TRBV5-5
CASSSSRGNSPLHF	TGTGCCAGCAGTTCGTCCAGGGGTAATTCACCCCTCCACTTT	NA	NA	TRBJ1-6	TRBV6-5
CASTRGLLYNEQFF	TGCGCCAGCACGAGGGGCCTACTTTACAATGAGCAGTTCTTC	NA	NA	TRBJ2-1	TRBV5-1
CATYPPGQGNEKLFF	TGTGCCACTTATCCGCCCGGGCAAGGGAATGAAAAACTGTTTTTT	NA	NA	TRBJ1-4	TRBV6-5
CASSLLSGGTADTQYF	TGCGCCAGCAGCTTATTGAGCGGGGGAACGGCAGATACGCAGTATTTT	TRBD2	NA	TRBJ2-3	TRBV5-1
CASRLSGGSTDTQYF	TGTGCCAGCAGACTGAGCGGGGGTAGCACAGATACGCAGTATTTT	TRBD2	NA	TRBJ2-3	TRBV7-6
CASSLWQGDNSPLHF	TGTGCCAGCAGTTTATGGCAGGGCGATAATTCACCCCTCCACTTT	NA	NA	TRBJ1-6	TRBV28
CASSLPGQGQEKLFF	TGTGCCAGCAGTTTACCGGGACAGGGCCAAGAAAAACTGTTTTTT	TRBD1	few	TRBJ1-4	TRBV28
CASSKTGGSIQPQHF	TGTGCCAGCAGCAAGACAGGGGGCTCAATTCAGCCCCAGCATTTT	TRBD1	NA	TRBJ1-5	TRBV6-5
CAVGGLHYGYTF	TGTGCCGTAGGGGGGTTGCACTATGGCTACACCTTC	NA	NA	TRBJ1-2	TRBV6-5
CASSFLGGFEAFF	TGTGCCAGCAGCTTCCTCGGGGGATTTGAAGCTTTCTTT	NA	once	TRBJ1-1	TRBV7-3
CASRRDRGPDTQYF	TGTGCCAGCAGACGGGACAGGGGGCCAGATACGCAGTATTTT	TRBD1	NA	TRBJ2-3	TRBV5-4
CASRGQGIHSPLHF	TGTGCCAGTAGGGGACAGGGGATACATTCACCCCTCCACTTT	TRBD1	NA	TRBJ1-6	TRBV19
CASAGGVSYEQYF	TGTGCCAGCGCCGGGGGCGTCTCCTACGAGCAGTACTTC	NA	NA	TRBJ2-7	TRBV7-9
CASSQDPMGNQPQHF	TGCGCCAGCAGCCAAGACCCGATGGGCAATCAGCCCCAGCATTTT	NA	NA	TRBJ1-5	TRBV4-3
CASSQGAVTSYGYTF	TGCGCCAGCAGCCAAGGAGCCGTTACAAGCTATGGCTACACCTTC	NA	NA	TRBJ1-2	TRBV4-1
CASSQEAGYYEQYF	TGCGCCAGCAGCCAAGAGGCCGGATACTACGAGCAGTACTTC	NA	NA	TRBJ2-7	TRBV4-1
CASSGGIQNTEAFF	TGCGCCAGCAGCGGGGGAATTCAGAACACTGAAGCTTTCTTT	NA	NA	TRBJ1-1	TRBV5-1
CASSIGLRGRLALRNEQFF	TGTGCCAGTAGTATTGGGTTAAGGGGGCGGCTGGCACTCAGGAATGAGCAGTTCTTC	TRBD1	NA	TRBJ2-1	TRBV19
CARAGDKYF	TGTGCCAGGGCCGGTGATAAGTACTTC	NA	NA	TRBJ2-7	TRBV27
CAWSGKGLAGWDQYF	TGTGCCTGGAGTGGAAAGGGACTAGCGGGGTGGGACCAGTACTTC	TRBD2	few	TRBJ2-5	TRBV30
CASSRQGTNQETQYF	TGTGCCAGCAGCCGACAGGGGACGAACCAAGAGACCCAGTACTTC	TRBD1	few	TRBJ2-5	TRBV13
CSVEDRYGQYF	TGCAGCGTTGAAGATCGATATGGGCAGTACTTC	NA	NA	TRBJ2-7	TRBV29-1
CASSLGGARVKPQHF	TGTGCCAGCAGCTTAGGGGGGGCTCGAGTCAAGCCCCAGCATTTT	NA	NA	TRBJ1-5	TRBV7-9
CASSSTRGYEQYF	TGTGCCAGCAGCTCCACCAGGGGTTACGAGCAGTACTTC	NA	NA	TRBJ2-7	TRBV7-2
CASSVMYSGELFF	TGTGCCAGCAGCGTAATGTATAGCGGGGAGCTGTTTTTT	NA	NA	TRBJ2-2	TRBV9
CASSYSGQNGSTIYF	TGTGCCAGCAGTTACTCCGGCCAAAATGGAAGCACCATATATTTT	NA	NA	TRBJ1-3	TRBV6-5
CASSPRTDYGYTF	TGTGCCAGCAGCCCCCGGACAGATTATGGCTACACCTTC	NA	NA	TRBJ1-2	TRBV12-3/TRBV12-4
CSDRGDGNEQFF	TGCAGCGACCGAGGGGATGGGAATGAGCAGTTCTTC	NA	NA	TRBJ2-1	TRBV29-1
CASSAATRGIDYGYTF	TGTGCCAGTAGTGCAGCGACGCGAGGGATCGACTATGGCTACACCTTC	NA	once	TRBJ1-2	TRBV19